This TCR beta chain was sequenced during a study of OX40 agonist ivuxolimab in advanced cancers. Study in general: Each dose-escalation patient presented with hepatocellular carcinoma, melanoma, renal cell or head and neck cancer. Patients achieving partial responses numbered three: one hepatocellular carcinoma case and two cutaneous melanoma cases.

Clones were sequenced by immunoSEQ multiplex PCR, and TCRdb holds only the in-frame ones, with some missing. The repertoire includes 70,000 to 95,000 clones, 80% to 90% of them detected once, and roughly 4.5% sits in the top ten. Looked up from germline, CDR1 is SNHLY and CDR2 is FYNNEI. V was clipped by 6 bases and J by 3 bases; unmatched bases: 10. The CDR3 length is 15 residues. The chain is built from TRBV2 and TRBJ1-1; TRBD1 matches 7 bases. This clonotype originated in an adult with an advanced solid tumor such as melanoma, head and neck, liver or kidney cancer. Sequenced material: CD4+ or CD8+ T cells sorted from blood, taken in a trial of the OX40 agonist ivuxolimab. In DNA form, the CDR3 reads TGTGCCAGCAGGAAACTACGACAGGGAGACACTGAAGCTTTCTTT. This gives the protein CASRKLRQGDTEAFF. The full variable domain, with the rest looked up from reference TRBV2 and TRBJ1-1, is EPEVTQTPSHQVTQMGQEVILRCVPISNHLYFYWYRQILGQKVEFLVSFYNNEISEKSEIFDDQFSVERPDGSNFTLKIRSTKLEDSAMYFCASRKLRQGDTEAFFGQGTRLTVV.